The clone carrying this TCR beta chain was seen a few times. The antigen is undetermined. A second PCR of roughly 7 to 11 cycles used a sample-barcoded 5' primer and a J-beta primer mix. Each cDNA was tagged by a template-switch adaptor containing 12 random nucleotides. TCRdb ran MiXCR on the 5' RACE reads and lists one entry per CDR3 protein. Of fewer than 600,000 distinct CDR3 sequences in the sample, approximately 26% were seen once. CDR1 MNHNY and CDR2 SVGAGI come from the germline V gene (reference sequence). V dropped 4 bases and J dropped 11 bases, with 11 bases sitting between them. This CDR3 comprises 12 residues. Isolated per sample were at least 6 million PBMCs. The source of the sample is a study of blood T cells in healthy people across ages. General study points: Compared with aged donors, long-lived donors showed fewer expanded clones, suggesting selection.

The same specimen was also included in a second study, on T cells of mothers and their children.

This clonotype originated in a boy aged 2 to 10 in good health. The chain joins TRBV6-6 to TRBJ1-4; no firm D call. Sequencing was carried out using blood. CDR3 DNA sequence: TGTGCCAGCAGTTTCCCCTCGGAGAAACTGTTTTTT. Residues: CASSFPSEKLFF.